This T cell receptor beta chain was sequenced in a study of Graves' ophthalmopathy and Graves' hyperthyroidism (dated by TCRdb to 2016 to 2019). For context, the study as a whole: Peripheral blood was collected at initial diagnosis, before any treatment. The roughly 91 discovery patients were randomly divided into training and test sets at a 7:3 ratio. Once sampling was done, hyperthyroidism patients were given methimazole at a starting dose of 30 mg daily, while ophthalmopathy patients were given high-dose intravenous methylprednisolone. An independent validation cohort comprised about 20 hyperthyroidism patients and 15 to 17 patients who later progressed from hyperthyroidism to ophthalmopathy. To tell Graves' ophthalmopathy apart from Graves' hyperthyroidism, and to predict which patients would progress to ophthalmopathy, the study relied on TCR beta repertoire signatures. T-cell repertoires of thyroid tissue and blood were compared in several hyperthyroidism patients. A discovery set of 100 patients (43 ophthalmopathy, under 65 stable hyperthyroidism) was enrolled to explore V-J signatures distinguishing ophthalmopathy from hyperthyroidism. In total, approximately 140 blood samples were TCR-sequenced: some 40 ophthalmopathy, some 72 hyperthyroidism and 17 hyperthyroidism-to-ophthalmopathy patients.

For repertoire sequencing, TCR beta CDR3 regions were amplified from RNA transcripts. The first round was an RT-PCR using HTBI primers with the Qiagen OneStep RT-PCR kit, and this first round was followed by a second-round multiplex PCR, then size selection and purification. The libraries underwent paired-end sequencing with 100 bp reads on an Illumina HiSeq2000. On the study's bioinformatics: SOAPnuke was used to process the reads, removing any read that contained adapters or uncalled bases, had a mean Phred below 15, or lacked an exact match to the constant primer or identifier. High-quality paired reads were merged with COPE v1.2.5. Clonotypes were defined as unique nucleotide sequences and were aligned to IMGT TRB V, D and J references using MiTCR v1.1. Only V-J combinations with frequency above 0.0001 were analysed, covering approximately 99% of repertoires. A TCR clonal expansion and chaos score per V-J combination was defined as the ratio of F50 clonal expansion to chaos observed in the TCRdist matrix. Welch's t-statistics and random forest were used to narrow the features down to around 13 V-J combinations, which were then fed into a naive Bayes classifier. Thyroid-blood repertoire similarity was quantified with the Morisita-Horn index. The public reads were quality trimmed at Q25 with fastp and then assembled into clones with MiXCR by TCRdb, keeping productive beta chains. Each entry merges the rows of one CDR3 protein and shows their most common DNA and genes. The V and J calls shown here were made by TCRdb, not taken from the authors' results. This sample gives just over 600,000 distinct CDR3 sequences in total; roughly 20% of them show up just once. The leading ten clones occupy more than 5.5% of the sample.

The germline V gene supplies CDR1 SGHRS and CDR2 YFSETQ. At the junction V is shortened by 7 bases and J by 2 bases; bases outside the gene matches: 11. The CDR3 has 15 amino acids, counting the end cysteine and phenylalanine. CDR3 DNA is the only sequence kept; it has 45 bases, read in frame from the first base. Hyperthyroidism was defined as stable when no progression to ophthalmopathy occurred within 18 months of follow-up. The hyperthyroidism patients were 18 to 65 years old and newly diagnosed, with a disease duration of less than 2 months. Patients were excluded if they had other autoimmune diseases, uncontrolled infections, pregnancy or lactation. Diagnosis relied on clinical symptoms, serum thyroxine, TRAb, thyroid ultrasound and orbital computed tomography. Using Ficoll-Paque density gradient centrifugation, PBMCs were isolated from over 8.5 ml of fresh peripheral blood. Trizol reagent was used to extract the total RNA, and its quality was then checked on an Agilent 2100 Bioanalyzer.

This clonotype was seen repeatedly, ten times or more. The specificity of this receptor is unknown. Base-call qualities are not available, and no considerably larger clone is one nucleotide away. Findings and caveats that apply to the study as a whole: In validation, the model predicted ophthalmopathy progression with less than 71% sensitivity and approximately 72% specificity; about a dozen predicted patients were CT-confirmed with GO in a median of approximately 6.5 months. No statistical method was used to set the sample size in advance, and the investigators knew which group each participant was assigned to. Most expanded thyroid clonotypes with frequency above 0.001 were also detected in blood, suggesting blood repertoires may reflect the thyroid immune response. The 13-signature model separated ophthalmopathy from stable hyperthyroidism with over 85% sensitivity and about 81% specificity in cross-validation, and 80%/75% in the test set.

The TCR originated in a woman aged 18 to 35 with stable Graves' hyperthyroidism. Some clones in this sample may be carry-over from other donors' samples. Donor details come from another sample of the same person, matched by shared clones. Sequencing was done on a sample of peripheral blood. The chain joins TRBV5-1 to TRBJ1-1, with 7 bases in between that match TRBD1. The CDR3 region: CASGDRESGNTEAFF. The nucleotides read TGCGCCAGCGGTGACAGGGAGAGTGGAAACACTGAAGCTTTCTTT. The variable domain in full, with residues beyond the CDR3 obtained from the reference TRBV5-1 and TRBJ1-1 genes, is KAGVTQTPRYLIKTRGQQVTLSCSPISGHRSVSWYQQTPGQGLQFLFEYFSETQRNKGNFPGRFSGRQFSNSRSEMNVSTLELGDSALYLCASGDRESGNTEAFFGQGTRLTVV.